This T cell receptor beta chain was captured in a study of a mutant IDH1 vaccine in newly diagnosed glioma. Study overall: At weeks 1, 3, 5, 7, 11, 15, 19 and 23, patients received a vaccination, eight in all. Vaccinations were initiated 4-6 weeks following radiotherapy alone, or were given together with temozolomide cycles.

Germline V lookup: CDR1 MNHEY, CDR2 SVGAGI. CDR3 length: 13 residues. Trimming stripped 2 bases from V and 4 bases from J, with 3 bases between. Indicated time point: week 23, last vaccination. All doses held 300 ug of mutant IDH1 20-mer peptide, with topical imiquimod. The assay was immunoSEQ multiplex PCR, and TCRdb's table has in-frame clones only and misses some. The sample has approximately 82,000 clones, 75% to 90% seen once. Findings and limits, study-wide: Roughly 92% of patients showed vaccine-induced immune responses across multiple MHC alleles. Any relationship between pseudoprogression and changes in top peripheral T cell clonotypes seemed absent.

To note about this clone: The antigen is unknown.

V gene TRBV6-5 combines with J gene TRBJ2-6; D remains ambiguous. Specimen: PBMCs, collected from a glioma patient whose treatment included an IDH1 peptide vaccine. The source is a woman between 50 and 59 years old with glioma. The CDR3 spells CASSYGGANVLTF. The CDR3 nucleotides read TGTGCCAGCAGTTACGGGGGGGCCAACGTCCTGACTTTC.